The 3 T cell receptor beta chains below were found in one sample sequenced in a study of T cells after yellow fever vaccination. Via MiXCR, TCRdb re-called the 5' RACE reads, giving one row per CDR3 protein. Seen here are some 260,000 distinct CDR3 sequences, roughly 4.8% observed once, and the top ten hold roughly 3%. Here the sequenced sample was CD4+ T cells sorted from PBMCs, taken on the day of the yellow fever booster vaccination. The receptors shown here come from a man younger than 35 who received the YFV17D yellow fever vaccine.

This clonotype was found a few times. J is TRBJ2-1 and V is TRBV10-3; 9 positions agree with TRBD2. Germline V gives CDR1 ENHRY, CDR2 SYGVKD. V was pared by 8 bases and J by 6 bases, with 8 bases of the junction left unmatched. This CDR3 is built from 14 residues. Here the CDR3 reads CAIQPGTSPNEQFF. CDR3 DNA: TGTGCCATCCAACCCGGGACTAGCCCCAATGAGCAGTTCTTC.

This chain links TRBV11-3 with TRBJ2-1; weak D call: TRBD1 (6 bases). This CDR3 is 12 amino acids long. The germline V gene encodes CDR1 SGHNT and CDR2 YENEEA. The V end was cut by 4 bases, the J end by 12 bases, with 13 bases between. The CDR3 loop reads CASSSKEGVQFF. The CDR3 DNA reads TGTGCCAGCAGCTCCAAAGAGGGGGTGCAGTTCTTC. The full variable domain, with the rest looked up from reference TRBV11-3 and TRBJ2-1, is EAGVVQSPRYKIIEKKQPVAFWCNPISGHNTLYWYLQNLGQGPELLIRYENEEAVDDSQLPKDRFSAERLKGVDSTLKIQPAELGDSAVYLCASSSKEGVQFFGPGTRLTVL.

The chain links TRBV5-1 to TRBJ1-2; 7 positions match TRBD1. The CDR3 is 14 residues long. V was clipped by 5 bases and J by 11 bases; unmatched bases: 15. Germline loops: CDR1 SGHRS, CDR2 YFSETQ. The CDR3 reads CASSPSPRDSRYTF. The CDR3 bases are TGCGCCAGCAGTCCTTCCCCTAGGGACAGTCGGTACACCTTC.